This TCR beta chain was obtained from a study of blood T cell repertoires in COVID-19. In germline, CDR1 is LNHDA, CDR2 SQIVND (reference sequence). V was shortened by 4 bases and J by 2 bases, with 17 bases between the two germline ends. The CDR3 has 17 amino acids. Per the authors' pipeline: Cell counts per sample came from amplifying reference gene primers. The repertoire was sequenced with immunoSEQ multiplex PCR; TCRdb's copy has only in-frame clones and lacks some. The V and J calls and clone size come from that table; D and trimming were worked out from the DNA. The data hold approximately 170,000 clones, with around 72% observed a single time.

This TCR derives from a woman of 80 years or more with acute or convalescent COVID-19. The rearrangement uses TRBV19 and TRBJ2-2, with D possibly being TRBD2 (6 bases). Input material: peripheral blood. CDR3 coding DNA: TGTGCCAGTAGTAAACAGCCCGGGGAGGTCAACACCGGGGAGCTGTTTTTT. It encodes CASSKQPGEVNTGELFF.